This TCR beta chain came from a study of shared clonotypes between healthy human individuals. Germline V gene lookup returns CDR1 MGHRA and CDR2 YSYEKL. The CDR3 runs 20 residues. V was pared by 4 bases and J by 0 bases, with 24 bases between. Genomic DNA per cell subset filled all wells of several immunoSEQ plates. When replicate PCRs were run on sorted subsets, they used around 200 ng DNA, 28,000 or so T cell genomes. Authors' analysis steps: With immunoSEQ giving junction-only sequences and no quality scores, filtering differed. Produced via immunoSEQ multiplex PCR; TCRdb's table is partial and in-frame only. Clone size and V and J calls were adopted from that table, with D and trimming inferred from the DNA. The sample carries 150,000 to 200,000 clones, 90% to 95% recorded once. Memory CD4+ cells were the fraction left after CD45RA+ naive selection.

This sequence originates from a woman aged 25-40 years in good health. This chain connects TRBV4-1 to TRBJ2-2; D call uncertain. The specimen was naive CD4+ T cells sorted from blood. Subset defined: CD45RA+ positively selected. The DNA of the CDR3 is TGCGCCAGCAGCCGTACTTCCCCCACAGCCCCACGGGCGAACACCGGGGAGCTGTTTTTT. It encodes CASSRTSPTAPRANTGELFF.